These 23 T cell receptor beta chains were all obtained from the same sample, sequenced in a study of T cell changes during pregnancy in multiple sclerosis. Using immunoSEQ multiplex PCR, the repertoire was profiled, and TCRdb retains in-frame clones only, with some absent. The sample lists fewer than 35,000 clones, 93% occurring once. Sequenced material: CD4+ T cells from peripheral blood mononuclear cells, taken after pregnancy. Receptors originate from a female donor with multiple sclerosis, enrolled in a pregnancy study.

This chain joins TRBV6-6 and TRBJ1-3, with TRBD1 matching 7 bases. The CDR3 consists of 16 residues. From germline, CDR1 is MNHNY and CDR2 SVGAGI (reference sequence). Trimming took 2 bases from V and 3 from J; bases not matched to a gene: 7. The CDR3 protein is CASSYGGQSFGNTIYF. CDR3 in DNA: TGTGCCAGCAGTTACGGGGGACAGAGCTTTGGAAACACCATATATTTT.

This clone was counted once. The CDR3 protein is CASSLTGSTEAFF. DNA for the CDR3: TGCGCCAGCAGCTTAACAGGGTCTACTGAAGCTTTCTTT. The chain uses TRBV5-1 and TRBJ1-1; D possibly corresponds to TRBD1 (6 bases). CDR3 size: 13 residues. The V gene lost 2 bases and the J gene lost 5 bases, with 10 bases spanning the gap. Germline V gene lookup returns CDR1 SGHRS and CDR2 YFSETQ.

The table lists this clone with a count of one. V is TRBV5-4 and J is TRBJ2-3, with a weak D call TRBD2 (5 bases). The germline CDR1 and CDR2 sequences are SGHNT and YYREEE (reference sequence). V shed 4 bases and J shed 4 bases, with 13 bases lying between them. The CDR3 loop spans 14 amino acids. The CDR3 bases are TGTGCCAGCAGCCCCCAAGGCGGGCCAGATACGCAGTATTTT. Translating it yields CASSPQGGPDTQYF.

The chain combines TRBV7-8 with TRBJ2-7; no firm D call. Trimming removed 6 bases from V and 7 bases from J, with 25 bases in between. Germline V gene sequence: CDR1 SGHVS, CDR2 FQNEAQ. The CDR3 has 16 amino acids. The CDR3 DNA is TGTGCCAGCAGTCTCAATGGAGCTTCCCCGCTGAGGGAGCAGTACTTC. Amino acids: CASSLNGASPLREQYF.

The chain employs TRBV13 and TRBJ2-7; 10 bases fit TRBD2. V lost 4 bases, J lost 6 bases, and 15 bases stayed unmatched. Germline V gene sequence: CDR1 PRHDT, CDR2 FYEKMQ (reference sequence). The CDR3 contains 17 residues. The CDR3 reads CASSYPPGLAMSSEQYF. Here the CDR3 DNA reads TGTGCCAGCAGCTATCCCCCGGGACTAGCGATGTCGTCCGAGCAGTACTTC.

V usage is TRBV7-9 and J usage is TRBJ2-5; possible D gene TRBD1, 5 bases. The CDR3 sequence is 14 residues long. CDR1 SEHNR and CDR2 FQNEAQ come from the germline V gene (reference sequence). The V end was cut by 5 bases, the J end by 5 bases, with 15 bases between. CDR3 in DNA: TGTGCCAGCAGCCCACAGGCGGTGGGGGAGACCCAGTACTTC. Protein: CASSPQAVGETQYF. The entire variable domain, with the rest obtained from reference TRBV7-9 and TRBJ2-5, is as follows: DTGVSQNPRHKITKRGQNVTFRCDPISEHNRLYWYRQTLGQGPEFLTYFQNEAQLEKSRLLSDRFSAERPKGSFSTLEIQRTEQGDSAMYLCASSPQAVGETQYFGPGTRLLVL.

The chain has TRBV28 and TRBJ2-1, with 8 bases that match TRBD2. The V gene's germline CDR1 is MDHEN and CDR2 SYDVKM. The V gene end was trimmed by 6 bases and the J gene end by 6 bases; junction bases not matched to a gene: 7. The CDR3 is 14 amino acids. CDR3 DNA: TGTGCCAGCAGCCTTCTGAGCGGGGGCAATGAGCAGTTCTTC. Amino acid sequence: CASSLLSGGNEQFF.

The chain has TRBV9 and TRBJ2-3; 7 bases agree with TRBD1. Germline CDR1 reads SGDLS; CDR2 reads YYNGEE. The junction had 5 bases not matched to a gene; V was cut back by 4 bases and J by 0 bases. This CDR3 is built from 15 residues. The CDR3 bases are TGTGCCAGCAGCCCAGGGGGTATTAGCACAGATACGCAGTATTTT. Translating gives CASSPGGISTDTQYF.

The chain recombines TRBV5-1 with TRBJ1-2; TRBD1 aligns across 7 bases. Germline V gene sequence: CDR1 SGHRS, CDR2 YFSETQ. V lost 4 bases to trimming and J lost 8 bases; unmatched junction nucleotides: 14. The CDR3 has 15 residues. The DNA for the CDR3 is TGCGCCAGCAGCACCTGGACAGGACCCACCGGCGGCTACACCTTC. Translation: CASSTWTGPTGGYTF.

The chain has TRBV4-3 and TRBJ1-1; TRBD1 matches 10 bases. Trimming at V came to 1 base and at J to 3 bases, leaving 2 bases not matched to a gene. The CDR3 runs to 15 residues. The germline V gene has CDR1 LGHNA and CDR2 YSLEER. The DNA for the CDR3 is TGCGCCAGCAGCCAAGGGACAGGGGGATACACTGAAGCTTTCTTT. Translating it yields CASSQGTGGYTEAFF.

This chain joins TRBV9 and TRBJ1-2, with D unresolved. Looked up from germline, CDR1 is SGDLS and CDR2 is YYNGEE. The CDR3 contains 14 residues. V was cut by 0 bases and J by 1 base, with 7 bases left in between. The CDR3 sequence: CASSVDGYNYGYTF. The CDR3 bases are TGTGCCAGCAGCGTAGACGGGTATAACTATGGCTACACCTTC.

The chain couples TRBV7-2 to TRBJ1-5; the D gene is possibly TRBD1 (6 bases). Germline V gene lookup returns CDR1 SGHTA and CDR2 FQGNSA. The CDR3 is 17 amino acids. The V and J ends lost 1 base and 3 bases respectively, with 16 bases between them. The CDR3 reads CASSLVGGGTNNQPQHF. DNA of the CDR3: TGTGCCAGCAGCTTAGTCGGGGGGGGCACGAACAATCAGCCCCAGCATTTT.

The rearrangement links TRBV29-1 to TRBJ2-3; D perhaps matches TRBD2 (5 bases). CDR3 length equals 14 residues. The germline V and J ends were trimmed by 3 bases and 3 bases, with 13 bases remaining between them. Germline-derived CDR1 and CDR2 are SQVTM and ANQGSEA. The CDR3 DNA sequence: TGCAGCGTTGATGGGAGCCAACCGACAGATACGCAGTATTTT. It specifies CSVDGSQPTDTQYF.

There are a few counts of this clone. Other nucleotide sequences from this sample produce the same CDR3. The gene calls are TRBV30 and TRBJ1-5; 8 bases line up with TRBD1. Germline V lookup: CDR1 GTSNPN, CDR2 SVGIG (reference sequence). The trim removed 1 base at V and 5 bases at J, leaving 1 base unmatched. This CDR3 region has 13 residues. CDR3 in amino acids: CAWSAQGDQPQHF. CDR3 in DNA: TGTGCCTGGAGTGCACAGGGGGATCAGCCCCAGCATTTT.

The V gene is TRBV5-1, the J gene TRBJ1-2; 8 bases align to TRBD1. Germline lookup yields CDR1 SGHRS and CDR2 YFSETQ. This CDR3 comprises 14 residues. V lost 4 bases and J lost 7; bases outside the gene matches: 9. This chain's CDR3 is CASSLDRVRSGYTF. The CDR3 nucleotides are TGCGCCAGCAGCCTGGACAGGGTTCGGAGTGGCTACACCTTC.

The chain joins TRBV30 to TRBJ1-2, with 7 nucleotides matching TRBD1. Germline V gives CDR1 GTSNPN, CDR2 SVGIG (reference sequence). This CDR3 comprises 14 residues. V lost 0 bases to trimming and J lost 2 bases; unmatched junction nucleotides: 3. The CDR3 DNA is TGTGCCTGGAGTGTACGCAGGGGGAACTATGGCTACACCTTC. Translating gives CAWSVRRGNYGYTF.

This clone was recorded only once. Here the CDR3 reads CASSYSSPQNYGYTF. The DNA for the CDR3 is TGTGCCAGCAGTTACTCGTCTCCACAGAACTATGGCTACACCTTC. The chain couples TRBV6-6 to TRBJ1-2; D gene unclear. With 0 bases removed from V and 2 bases from J, the gap between germline ends came to 10 bases. The CDR3 loop spans 15 amino acids. CDR1 is MNHNY, CDR2 SVGAGI, per germline (reference sequence).

The chain couples TRBV12-2 to TRBJ2-6; the table's D call, TRBD2, was not checked against the DNA. TRBV12-2 is a pseudogene locus. The CDR3 loop spans 16 amino acids. DNA for the CDR3: TGTGCAAGTCGCTTAGGCACCTACTCTGGGGCCAACGTCCTGACTTTC. This translates into CASRLGTYSGANVLTF.

The chain couples TRBV19 to TRBJ1-2, with TRBD1 identical over 10 bases. CDR1 is LNHDA and CDR2 is SQIVND in the germline V gene (reference sequence). The ends lost 5 bases at V and 4 bases at J; junction bases unmatched: 7. The CDR3 totals 15 residues. CDR3 region: CASSPGTGVSYGYTF. The CDR3 coding sequence is TGTGCCAGTAGTCCCGGGACAGGGGTTTCCTATGGCTACACCTTC.

V is TRBV4-2 and J is TRBJ1-1; D possibly corresponds to TRBD1 (5 bases). V was pared by 2 bases and J by 4 bases, with 11 bases between. The CDR3 runs to 14 residues. The germline CDR1 and CDR2 sequences are LGHNA and YNFKEQ. The CDR3 loop reads CASSQQQGATEAFF. CDR3 DNA: TGTGCCAGCAGCCAACAACAAGGGGCCACTGAAGCTTTCTTT.

J is TRBJ1-1 and V is TRBV30; the match to TRBD1 covers 9 bases. V lost 1 base and J lost 4; bases outside the gene matches: 1. Germline assignment: CDR1 GTSNPN and CDR2 SVGIG (reference sequence). CDR3 length equals 13 residues. The CDR3: CAWSEDRGTEAFF. The CDR3 bases are TGTGCCTGGAGTGAGGACAGGGGCACTGAAGCTTTCTTT.

The chain links TRBV7-2 to TRBJ2-3, with TRBD2 identical over 7 bases. Germline values: CDR1 SGHTA, CDR2 FQGNSA. V gave up 1 base and J gave up 6 bases; unmatched junction bases: 7. The CDR3 contains 15 residues. This CDR3 is CASSLGGGWSDTQYF. CDR3 coding DNA: TGTGCCAGCAGCTTAGGCGGGGGATGGTCGGATACGCAGTATTTT. The whole variable domain, remainder taken from reference TRBV7-2 and TRBJ2-3, is GAGVSQSPSNKVTEKGKDVELRCDPISGHTALYWYRQSLGQGLEFLIYFQGNSAPDKSGLPSDRFSAERTGGSVSTLTIQRTQQEDSAVYLCASSLGGGWSDTQYFGPGTRLTVL.

In its sample, this clone was seen once. This chain links TRBV11-2 with TRBJ2-7; TRBD1 aligns across 8 bases. V shed 5 bases and J 3 bases; nucleotides not matched to a gene: 12. The CDR3 runs to 16 residues. The V gene's germline CDR1 is SGHAT and CDR2 FQNNGV. The CDR3, as DNA: TGTGCCAGCAGCCCGATTCTGCGGACAGGGCTCTACGAGCAGTACTTC. Translation: CASSPILRTGLYEQYF.